This passage covers 21 T cell receptor beta chains from one sample sequenced in a study of T cell responses to AZD1222 COVID-19 vaccine (TCRdb year 2021). The time point label for this specimen denotes: baseline before first vaccination. Library prep was done by the immunoSEQ multiplex PCR assay. Sourced from immuneACCESS, this table was stored by TCRdb with only in-frame sequences that have V and J called. A share of the clones is absent; for the studies checked, an unresolved V gene accounts for under half, and the remainder has no known explanation. A total of about 180,000 clones appear in this sample, 85% to 90% of them only once. Of the sample, approximately 7.7% is held by the ten largest clones. The starting material was peripheral blood, obtained on day 0 of AZD1222 vaccination. The receptors derive from an adult in good health.

J is TRBJ2-1 and V is TRBV12-3 or TRBV12-4, with TRBD1 as a possible D gene (5 bases). Trimming took 6 bases from V and 7 from J, leaving 13 bases between them. This CDR3 is 13 amino acids long. The CDR3 DNA reads TGTGCCAGCAGCTCCCGACAGTTAAATGAGCAGTTCTTC. Its protein product is CASSSRQLNEQFF.

This clone was seen a handful of times. This chain joins TRBV6-2 or TRBV6-3 and TRBJ1-3; the D is unclear. Germline assignment: CDR1 MNHEY and CDR2 SVGEGT. The CDR3 has 13 residues. Trimming stripped 5 bases from V and 16 bases from J, with 21 bases between. In DNA, the CDR3 is TGTGCCAGCAGTGAGGCGGAGACGGATCCCGTTTATTTT. Protein product: CASSEAETDPVYF.

The rearrangement uses TRBV7-3 and TRBJ1-1, with D tentatively TRBD1 (5 bases). This CDR3 comprises 13 residues. Germline CDR1 and CDR2: SGHTA and FQGTGA. The germline V and J ends were trimmed by 4 bases and 1 base, with 7 bases remaining between them. The CDR3 bases are TGTGCCAGCAGCTCCCAGGGGAACACTGAAGCTTTCTTT. Its translation is CASSSQGNTEAFF.

The genes are TRBV7-9 and TRBJ2-2; TRBD2 matches 8 bases. CDR1 is SEHNR and CDR2 is FQNEAQ in the germline V gene (reference sequence). The trim removed 3 bases at V and 4 bases at J, leaving 7 bases unmatched. The length of the CDR3 is 16 residues. For the CDR3, the DNA is TGTGCCAGCAGCTTCGAGCGGGGGCGGGGCACCGGGGAGCTGTTTTTT. Translating it yields CASSFERGRGTGELFF.

The chain is built from TRBV4-2 and TRBJ2-2; D could derive from TRBD1 or TRBD2 (5 bases each). The V end lost 4 bases, the J end lost 6 bases, and 18 bases lay between the germline ends. The CDR3 has 16 residues. Germline CDR1 reads LGHNA; CDR2 reads YNFKEQ. The CDR3 coding sequence is TGTGCCAGCAGCCCCAAGGTTGAGGTGGGACCCGGGGAGCTGTTTTTT. It encodes CASSPKVEVGPGELFF.

V gene TRBV9 combines with J gene TRBJ2-3; D is uncertain. With 2 bases removed from V and 1 base from J, the gap between germline ends came to 20 bases. CDR1 and CDR2 from the germline V gene are SGDLS and YYNGEE. This CDR3 contains 18 residues. This CDR3 is CASSVRPRSQDGTDTQYF. CDR3 bases: TGTGCCAGCAGCGTCCGCCCTCGTAGCCAAGACGGCACAGATACGCAGTATTTT.

This clone was seen more than once but under ten times. This chain connects TRBV5-4 to TRBJ2-4; 9 bases agree with TRBD1. The CDR3 consists of 16 residues. CDR1 is SGHNT and CDR2 is YYREEE in the germline V gene (reference sequence). The junction had 6 bases not matched to a gene; V was cut back by 4 bases and J by 1 base. CDR3 coding DNA: TGTGCCAGCAGCCAACAGGGGGCTAGGGCCAAAAACATTCAGTACTTC. It yields the protein CASSQQGARAKNIQYF.

DNA for the CDR3: TGCGCCAGCAGCCCACCTGGGGTAGCGGGGAGAGTTGAGCAGTTCTTC. Its translation is CASSPPGVAGRVEQFF. This chain connects TRBV4-1 to TRBJ2-1; 8 nucleotides align to TRBD2. Per the germline V gene, CDR1 is MGHRA and CDR2 is YSYEKL. The trim removed 4 bases at V and 9 bases at J, leaving 14 bases unmatched. The CDR3 covers 16 residues.

V and J are TRBV4-1 and TRBJ1-1, with TRBD1 as a possible D gene (5 bases). The ends were cut back, 0 bases at V and 7 bases at J, with 12 bases in the middle. The germline V gene has CDR1 MGHRA and CDR2 YSYEKL. This CDR3 has 14 amino acids. CDR3 residues: CASSQERGLDEAFF. CDR3 in DNA: TGCGCCAGCAGCCAAGAGAGGGGATTAGATGAAGCTTTCTTT.

This rearrangement joins TRBV30 to TRBJ1-4; tentative D call: TRBD1 (5 bases). V was pared by 3 bases and J by 5 bases, with 10 bases between. Germline CDR1 and CDR2: GTSNPN and SVGIG (reference sequence). This CDR3 has 13 residues. Here the CDR3 DNA reads TGTGCCTGGAGGAGACAGAAAAATGAAAAACTGTTTTTT. This sequence encodes CAWRRQKNEKLFF.

This rearrangement joins TRBV6-2 or TRBV6-3 to TRBJ1-5, with D perhaps matching TRBD1 (6 bases). The CDR3 is made up of 14 amino acids. Trimming pared 2 bases from V and 4 bases from J, leaving 9 bases between. CDR1 and CDR2 from the germline V gene are MNHEY and SVGEGT. CDR3 sequence: CASSYRGGNQPQHF. In nucleotides, the CDR3 is TGTGCCAGCAGTTACCGAGGGGGGAATCAGCCCCAGCATTTT.

The chain joins TRBV7-9 to TRBJ2-5, with D possibly being TRBD1 (7 bases). CDR3 length: 15 amino acids. Germline V gene lookup returns CDR1 SEHNR and CDR2 FQNEAQ (reference sequence). V dropped 1 base and J dropped 3 bases, with 12 bases sitting between them. The CDR3 here is CASSLVEGTEETQYF. CDR3 bases: TGTGCCAGCAGCTTAGTGGAGGGGACAGAAGAGACCCAGTACTTC. Using reference TRBV7-9 and TRBJ2-5 for the parts outside the CDR3, the full variable domain is DTGVSQNPRHKITKRGQNVTFRCDPISEHNRLYWYRQTLGQGPEFLTYFQNEAQLEKSRLLSDRFSAERPKGSFSTLEIQRTEQGDSAMYLCASSLVEGTEETQYFGPGTRLLVL.

As regards this clone: This CDR3 is also generated by other DNA sequences in the sample. V and J are TRBV4-1 and TRBJ1-2; D may be TRBD1 (5 bases). CDR1 and CDR2 (germline): MGHRA, YSYEKL. V shed 0 bases and J shed 9 bases, with 8 bases lying between them. This CDR3 has 12 residues. Written as DNA, the CDR3 is TGCGCCAGCAGCCAAGACAGGGTTCGCTACACCTTC. Encoded protein: CASSQDRVRYTF.

This clone was counted a few times. The rearrangement uses TRBV7-2 and TRBJ2-2; D is unclear. This CDR3 region has 14 residues. Trimming pared 4 bases from V and 7 bases from J, leaving 13 bases between. Germline lookup yields CDR1 SGHTA and CDR2 FQGNSA. This CDR3 is CASSSAIGVGELFF. CDR3 nucleotides: TGTGCCAGCAGCTCGGCCATTGGGGTCGGGGAGCTGTTTTTT.

The V and J genes are TRBV5-1 and TRBJ2-2; 10 bases are a match to TRBD1. CDR1 is SGHRS, CDR2 YFSETQ, per germline. V dropped 2 bases and J dropped 4; count of bases not matched to a gene: 5. The CDR3 is made up of 16 amino acids. CDR3 nucleotides: TGCGCCAGCAGCTTCTCCGGGACAGGGGCCACCGGGGAGCTGTTTTTT. Translating gives CASSFSGTGATGELFF. Full variable domain (remainder filled in from reference TRBV5-1 and TRBJ2-2): KAGVTQTPRYLIKTRGQQVTLSCSPISGHRSVSWYQQTPGQGLQFLFEYFSETQRNKGNFPGRFSGRQFSNSRSEMNVSTLELGDSALYLCASSFSGTGATGELFFGEGSRLTVL.

For this clone: Other DNA sequences in this specimen translate into the identical CDR3. V and J are TRBV12-3 or TRBV12-4 and TRBJ1-5; D remains unclear. The CDR3 runs 13 residues. Trimming removed 2 bases from V and 2 bases from J, with 4 bases in between. The CDR3 here is CASSLNGNQPQHF. Written as DNA, the CDR3 is TGTGCCAGCAGTTTAAACGGCAATCAGCCCCAGCATTTT.

This clone was counted between two and nine times. The genes are TRBV9 and TRBJ1-1, with D perhaps matching TRBD1 (6 bases). V shed 0 bases and J shed 4 bases, with 10 bases lying between them. This CDR3 region has 14 residues. Germline assignment: CDR1 SGDLS and CDR2 YYNGEE. CDR3 DNA: TGTGCCAGCAGCGTAGCCGGGGGCGGCACTGAAGCTTTCTTT. Amino acid sequence: CASSVAGGGTEAFF.

The chain links TRBV2 to TRBJ1-5; D may be TRBD1 (5 bases). The CDR3 totals 15 residues. Germline values: CDR1 SNHLY, CDR2 FYNNEI. V was cut by 8 bases and J by 4 bases, with 18 bases left in between. CDR3: CASRIGRGENQPQHF. The CDR3 DNA reads as TGTGCCAGCCGCATCGGTCGGGGGGAGAATCAGCCCCAGCATTTT.

The chain carries TRBV2 and TRBJ1-1; unclear D gene. Between the trimmed V and J ends, which lost 1 base and 5 bases, there was a span of 8 bases. Germline-derived CDR1 and CDR2 are SNHLY and FYNNEI. The CDR3 spans 13 residues. This CDR3 reads CASSEGGWTEAFF. CDR3 DNA: TGTGCCAGCAGTGAAGGAGGGTGGACTGAAGCTTTCTTT.

CDR3 sequence (DNA): TGCGCCAGCAGTCAATCGGCCAGGTCCCAAGAGACCCAGTACTTC. Translating gives CASSQSARSQETQYF. This chain connects TRBV23-1 to TRBJ2-5; D unresolved. TRBV23-1 is annotated as an ORF whose role is uncertain. V lost 0 bases and J 1 base, leaving 9 bases between the germline ends. The CDR3 is 15 residues long.

The sample holds one count of this clone. The V call is TRBV7-2, the J call TRBJ1-6, with a weak D call TRBD1 (5 bases). V lost 1 base to trimming and J lost 10 bases, with 14 bases between them. Germline V gene data show CDR1 as SGHTA and CDR2 as FQGNSA. The CDR3 runs 15 residues. CDR3 sequence: CASSLVWGRDSPLHF. Written as DNA, the CDR3 is TGTGCCAGCAGCTTAGTCTGGGGAAGGGACTCACCCCTCCACTTT.